Listed below are T cell receptor beta chains from one sample, sequenced in a study of identical twins. TCRdb re-called the 5' RACE reads with MiXCR, one entry per CDR3 protein. Here the sample spans around 960,000 distinct CDR3 sequences, 9% to 15% being singletons. These data were also filed under a second study, of yellow fever vaccine responses in identical twins.

Sequenced input: PBMCs. The receptors were sampled from a woman aged 18-29 years in good health. CDR3s leave out the opening cysteine and the closing phenylalanine or tryptophan.

>TRBV7-3|TRBJ2-1
ASSLAPRGGYNEQF
>TRBV20-1|TRBJ2-7
SARAYRGGYEQY
>TRBV20-1|TRBJ2-6
SARDMQGANVLT
>TRBV7-8|TRBJ2-1
ASSWGGRTSGTYNEQF
>TRBV12-3/TRBV12-4|TRBJ1-1
ASTSRQMNTEAF
>TRBV4-1|TRBJ2-1
ASSQPPGRSNNEQF
>TRBV7-8|TRBJ1-1
ASSLGTALLNTEAF
>TRBV12-3/TRBV12-4|TRBJ2-7
ASSRDRYEQY
>TRBV20-1|TRBJ2-6
SAPTSGGSGANVLT
>TRBV9|TRBJ2-1
ASSVEVYGQGSEWDNEQF
>TRBV7-9|TRBJ2-7
ASSVDARDSSYEQY
>TRBV15|TRBJ1-5
ATSRIGNGGQPQH
>TRBV28|TRBJ2-6
ASSLSGAGANVLT
>TRBV12-3/TRBV12-4|TRBJ2-6
ASSFGANVLT
>TRBV20-1|TRBJ2-1
SARAPRRGNNEQF
>TRBV29-1|TRBJ2-7
SVVAPGEQY
>TRBV11-2|TRBJ2-1
ASSSSGGVGDEQF
>TRBV5-1|TRBJ2-2
ASSYYRGAGELF
>TRBV7-9|TRBJ2-3
ASSLRDSYTDTQY
>TRBV11-2|TRBJ1-1
ASSLDGLRHKNTEAF
>TRBV3-1|TRBJ1-1
ASSPYRGELNTEAF
>TRBV21-1|TRBJ1-5
ARNRGFPFSNQPQH
>TRBV12-3/TRBV12-4|TRBJ1-2
ASSRGQGLANYGYT
>TRBV12-3/TRBV12-4|TRBJ2-2
ASRPGEYTGELF
>TRBV6-2/TRBV6-3|TRBJ1-2
ASSRPPGTGVWT
>TRBV7-2|TRBJ2-3
ASSLIFVDTQY
>TRBV6-1|TRBJ2-7
ASSLWTGVLYEQY
>TRBV5-5|TRBJ2-2
ASSFRGELF